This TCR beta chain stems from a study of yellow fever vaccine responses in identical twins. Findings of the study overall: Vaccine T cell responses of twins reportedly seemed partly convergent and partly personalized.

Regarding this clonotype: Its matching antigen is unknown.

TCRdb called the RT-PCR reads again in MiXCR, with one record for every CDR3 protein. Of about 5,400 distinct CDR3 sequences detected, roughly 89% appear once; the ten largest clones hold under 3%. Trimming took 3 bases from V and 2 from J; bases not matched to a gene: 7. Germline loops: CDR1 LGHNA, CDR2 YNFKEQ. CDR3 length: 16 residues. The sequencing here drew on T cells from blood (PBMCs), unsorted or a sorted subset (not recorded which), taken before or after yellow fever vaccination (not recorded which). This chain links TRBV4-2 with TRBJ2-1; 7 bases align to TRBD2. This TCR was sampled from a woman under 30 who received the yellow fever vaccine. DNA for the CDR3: TGTGCCAGCAGCCACCTCGGGGGGTTGCCCTACAATGAGCAGTTCTTC. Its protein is CASSHLGGLPYNEQFF.